This TCR beta chain is from a study of blood T cell repertoires in COVID-19. In the study overall: Acute and convalescent COVID-19 samples came from the United States, Italy and Spain. Sources were T cells, B-cell-depleted T cells, or PBMCs; the material itself was cDNA or gDNA.

The CDR3 contains 15 residues. Germline V lookup: CDR1 SGHRS, CDR2 YFSETQ. The ends were cut back, 0 bases at V and 0 bases at J, with 8 bases in the middle. Produced via immunoSEQ multiplex PCR; TCRdb's table is partial and in-frame only. The data show roughly 260,000 clones, around 86% seen once. Enrollees, about 18 to 89 years old, lived in approximately 25 US areas. What the recovered Cohort 3 donors had was two negative PCRs, clearance, or symptom resolution. The TCR originated in a woman between 18 and 29 years old who had recovered from COVID-19. V gene TRBV5-1 combines with J gene TRBJ2-3; D might be TRBD2 (6 bases). The sample taken for sequencing was PBMCs or T cells enriched from blood (not recorded which). The CDR3 loop is CASSLDGRSTDTQYF. CDR3 DNA: TGCGCCAGCAGCTTGGACGGGAGAAGCACAGATACGCAGTATTTT.